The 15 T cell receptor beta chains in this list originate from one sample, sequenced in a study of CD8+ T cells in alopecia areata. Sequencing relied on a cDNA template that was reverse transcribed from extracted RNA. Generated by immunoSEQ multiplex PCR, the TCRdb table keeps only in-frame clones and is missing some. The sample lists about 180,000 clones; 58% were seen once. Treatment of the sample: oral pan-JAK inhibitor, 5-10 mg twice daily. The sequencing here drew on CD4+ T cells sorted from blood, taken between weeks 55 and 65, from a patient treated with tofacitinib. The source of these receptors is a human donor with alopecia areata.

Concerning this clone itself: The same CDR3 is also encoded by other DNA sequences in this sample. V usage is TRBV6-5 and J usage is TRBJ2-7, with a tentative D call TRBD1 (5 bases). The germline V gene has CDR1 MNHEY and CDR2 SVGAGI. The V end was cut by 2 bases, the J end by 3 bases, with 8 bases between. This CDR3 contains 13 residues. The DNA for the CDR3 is TGTGCCAGCAGTTACCGAGACAGCTACGAGCAGTACTTC. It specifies CASSYRDSYEQYF.

This chain's CDR3 is CASSRGAYGYTF. DNA of the CDR3: TGTGCCAGCAGCCGGGGGGCCTATGGCTACACCTTC. V and J are TRBV6-5 and TRBJ1-2, with D tentatively TRBD1 (6 bases). The length of the CDR3 is 12 residues. Germline loops: CDR1 MNHEY, CDR2 SVGAGI. V was trimmed by 6 bases and J by 4 bases, leaving 9 bases between them.

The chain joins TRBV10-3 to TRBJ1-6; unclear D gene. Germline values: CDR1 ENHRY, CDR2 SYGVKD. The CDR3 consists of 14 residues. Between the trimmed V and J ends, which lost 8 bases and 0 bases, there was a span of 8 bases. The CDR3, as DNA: TGTGCCATCGCAGAGACCTCCTATAATTCACCCCTCCACTTT. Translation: CAIAETSYNSPLHF.

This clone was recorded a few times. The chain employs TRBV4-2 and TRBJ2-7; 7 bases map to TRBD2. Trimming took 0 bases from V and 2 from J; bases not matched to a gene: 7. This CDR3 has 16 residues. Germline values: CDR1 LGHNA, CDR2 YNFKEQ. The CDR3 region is CASSQETGGNTYEQYF. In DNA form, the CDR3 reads TGTGCCAGCAGCCAAGAAACGGGGGGAAACACCTACGAGCAGTACTTC.

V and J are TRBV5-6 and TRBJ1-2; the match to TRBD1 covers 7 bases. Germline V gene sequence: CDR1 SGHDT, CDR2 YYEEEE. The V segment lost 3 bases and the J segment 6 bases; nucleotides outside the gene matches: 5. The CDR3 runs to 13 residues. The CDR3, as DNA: TGTGCCAGCAGCTCAACAGGGGTGGATGGCTACACCTTC. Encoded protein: CASSSTGVDGYTF. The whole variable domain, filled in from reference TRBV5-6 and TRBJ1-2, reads DAGVTQSPTHLIKTRGQQVTLRCSPKSGHDTVSWYQQALGQGPQFIFQYYEEEERQRGNFPDRFSGHQFPNYSSELNVNALLLGDSALYLCASSSTGVDGYTFGSGTRLTVV.

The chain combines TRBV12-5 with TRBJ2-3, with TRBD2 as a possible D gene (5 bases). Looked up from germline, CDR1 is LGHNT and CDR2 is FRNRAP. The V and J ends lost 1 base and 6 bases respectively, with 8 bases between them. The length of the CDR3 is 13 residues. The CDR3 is CASGLDSGDTQYF. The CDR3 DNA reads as TGTGCTAGTGGTTTGGATTCGGGGGATACGCAGTATTTT.

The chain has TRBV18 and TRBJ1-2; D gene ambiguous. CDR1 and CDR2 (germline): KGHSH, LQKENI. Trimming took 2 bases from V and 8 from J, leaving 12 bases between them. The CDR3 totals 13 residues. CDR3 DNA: TGTGCCAGCTCACCAGTGAAGGGAGGCGGCTACACCTTC. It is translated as CASSPVKGGGYTF.

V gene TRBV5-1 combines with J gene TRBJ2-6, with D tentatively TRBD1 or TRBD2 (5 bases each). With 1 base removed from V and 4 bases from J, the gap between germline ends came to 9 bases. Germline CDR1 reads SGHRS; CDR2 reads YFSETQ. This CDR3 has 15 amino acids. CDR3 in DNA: TGCGCCAGCAGCTTGAGGGGAGCCGGGGCCAACGTCCTGACTTTC. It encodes CASSLRGAGANVLTF.

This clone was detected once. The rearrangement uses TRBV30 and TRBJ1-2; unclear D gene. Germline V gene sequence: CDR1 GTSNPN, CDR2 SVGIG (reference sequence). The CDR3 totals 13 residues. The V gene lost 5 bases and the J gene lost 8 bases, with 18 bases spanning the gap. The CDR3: CAWHVPPGYGYTF. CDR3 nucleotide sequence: TGTGCCTGGCACGTTCCTCCAGGCTACGGCTACACCTTC.

CDR3 protein: CASSLGQGSTDTQYF. CDR3 nucleotides: TGTGCCAGCAGCTTAGGGCAGGGGAGCACAGATACGCAGTATTTT. The chain links TRBV7-9 to TRBJ2-3; maybe TRBD1 (6 bases). Germline CDR1 SEHNR, CDR2 FQNEAQ (reference sequence). This CDR3 is 15 amino acids long. Trimming removed 1 base from V and 0 bases from J, with 8 bases in between. Full variable domain (outside the CDR3, taken from reference TRBV7-9 and TRBJ2-3): DTGVSQNPRHKITKRGQNVTFRCDPISEHNRLYWYRQTLGQGPEFLTYFQNEAQLEKSRLLSDRFSAERPKGSFSTLEIQRTEQGDSAMYLCASSLGQGSTDTQYFGPGTRLTVL.

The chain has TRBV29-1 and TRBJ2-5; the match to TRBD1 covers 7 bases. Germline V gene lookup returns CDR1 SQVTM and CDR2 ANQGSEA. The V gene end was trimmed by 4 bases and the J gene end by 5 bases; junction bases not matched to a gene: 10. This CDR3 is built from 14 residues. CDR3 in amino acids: CSVGVDRVIETQYF. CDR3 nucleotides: TGCAGCGTTGGGGTAGACAGGGTTATCGAGACCCAGTACTTC.

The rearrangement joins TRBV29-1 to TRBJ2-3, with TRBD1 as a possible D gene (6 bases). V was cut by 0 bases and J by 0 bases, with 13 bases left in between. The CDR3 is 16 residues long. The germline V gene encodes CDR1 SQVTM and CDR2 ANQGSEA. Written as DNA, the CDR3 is TGCAGCGTTGAAGATTGGGGAGACAGGAGCACAGATACGCAGTATTTT. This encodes CSVEDWGDRSTDTQYF.

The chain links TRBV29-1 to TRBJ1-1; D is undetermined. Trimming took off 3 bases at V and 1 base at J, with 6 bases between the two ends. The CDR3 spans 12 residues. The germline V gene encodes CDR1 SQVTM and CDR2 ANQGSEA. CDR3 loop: CSVERSNTEAFF. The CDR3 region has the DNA TGCAGCGTTGAGAGGTCGAACACTGAAGCTTTCTTT.

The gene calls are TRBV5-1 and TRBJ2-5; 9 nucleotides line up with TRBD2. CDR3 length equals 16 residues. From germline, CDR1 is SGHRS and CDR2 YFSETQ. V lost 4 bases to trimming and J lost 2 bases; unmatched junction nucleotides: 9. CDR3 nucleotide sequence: TGCGCCAGCAGCCCGGAAGGCGGGGGGGGTCAAGAGACCCAGTACTTC. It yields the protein CASSPEGGGGQETQYF.

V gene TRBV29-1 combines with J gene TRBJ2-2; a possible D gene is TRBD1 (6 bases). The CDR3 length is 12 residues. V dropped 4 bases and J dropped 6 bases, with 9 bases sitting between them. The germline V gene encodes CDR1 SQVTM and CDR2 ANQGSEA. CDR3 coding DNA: TGCAGCGTTGCTGGGGGCTCCGGGGAGCTGTTTTTT. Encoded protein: CSVAGGSGELFF.